Sequencing of this TCR beta chain was carried out in a study of tumor-infiltrating lymphocytes in primary liver carcinoma. Both RNA and DNA were isolated together from around 18-30 mg of bulk tissue that had not been sorted. Using a constant-region primer together with ProtoScript II reverse transcriptase, TCR beta cDNA was made from about 490 ng of total RNA. Researchers made the TCR beta libraries by running three nested multiplex PCR rounds with slightly modified ARM-PCR. Running around 10 cycles apiece, the first two PCR rounds relied on TRBV1-TRBV30 forward primers together with a C-beta reverse primer. TCRdb re-called the multiplex PCR reads through MiXCR, storing one row per CDR3 protein. The table has around 80,000 distinct CDR3 sequences, 55% to 85% seen once. Overall study results and limits: Tumors and blood were compared for top-250-clone fraction, and tumors had the significantly higher value (p = 0.039).

This clonotype was counted a single time. As yet, its antigen is unknown. The CDR3 runs to 14 residues. The ends were cut back, 10 bases at V and 4 bases at J, with 20 bases in the middle. Germline-derived CDR1 and CDR2 are SGHNT and YYREEE (reference sequence). This clonotype was sampled from a man in his forties with primary liver carcinoma and hepatitis B virus infection. The chain combines TRBV5-4 with TRBJ2-5; D is undetermined. Source material: liver tumor tissue from sampling region 1. Subset specified: tumor region T1, superior pole. The CDR3 loop reads CAGKLDLPRETQYF. The CDR3 bases are TGTGCCGGCAAGCTGGACCTCCCACGAGAGACCCAGTACTTC. Looking up the rest from reference TRBV5-4 and TRBJ2-5 gives the full variable domain: ETGVTQSPTHLIKTRGQQVTLRCSSQSGHNTVSWYQQALGQGPQFIFQYYREEENGRGNFPPRFSGLQFPNYSSELNVNALELDDSALYLCAGKLDLPRETQYFGPGTRLLVL.